This T cell receptor beta chain was sequenced for a study of CD4 T cells in relation to SARS-CoV-2 and coronaviruses. Whole-study context: PBMCs were cultured with antigen for about eleven days before TCR beta sequencing.

The CDR3 has 15 residues. Germline CDR1 SGHTA, CDR2 FQGTGA. With 2 bases removed from V and 6 bases from J, the gap between germline ends came to 13 bases. Comments on this clone: Its antigen is unknown.

Sequencing used immunoSEQ multiplex PCR; TCRdb keeps in-frame clones, though not all of them. The sample contains tens of thousands of clones, roughly 70% of which appear only once. The unexposed donors gave CD4+ T cells in about 2011-2018, prior to COVID-19. CD4+ T cells were isolated from the cells after about ten days of culture. Testing used SARS-CoV-2 S/N and four cold-coronavirus spikes on unexposed-donor CD4+ T cells, cells permitting. Fresh IL-2 medium replaced half the medium on days 3 and 7. Sequenced sample: CD4+ T cells from PBMCs, cultured in vitro. The chain recombines TRBV7-3 with TRBJ2-2; tentative D call: TRBD2 (6 bases). The sequence derives from a human donor in good health. CDR3 amino acids: CASSLGGSDPGELFF. In DNA, the CDR3 is TGTGCCAGCAGCTTAGGAGGGTCCGACCCCGGGGAGCTGTTTTTT. Full variable domain (rest looked up from reference TRBV7-3 and TRBJ2-2): GAGVSQTPSNKVTEKGKYVELRCDPISGHTALYWYRQSLGQGPEFLIYFQGTGAADDSGLPNDRFFAVRPEGSVSTLKIQRTERGDSAVYLCASSLGGSDPGELFFGEGSRLTVL.